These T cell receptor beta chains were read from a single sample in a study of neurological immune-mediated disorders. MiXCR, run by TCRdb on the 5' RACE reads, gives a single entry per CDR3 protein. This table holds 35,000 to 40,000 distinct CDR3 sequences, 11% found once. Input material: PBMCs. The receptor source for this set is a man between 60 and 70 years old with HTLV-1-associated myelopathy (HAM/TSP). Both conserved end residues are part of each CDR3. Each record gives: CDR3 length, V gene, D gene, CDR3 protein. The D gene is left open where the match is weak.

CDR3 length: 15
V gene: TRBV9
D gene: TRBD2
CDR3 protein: CASSAAGGLTDTQYF

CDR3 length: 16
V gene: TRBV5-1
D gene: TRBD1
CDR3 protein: CASGPGQNFNTGELFF

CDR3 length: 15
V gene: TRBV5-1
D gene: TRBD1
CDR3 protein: CASSWGSGGSGELFF

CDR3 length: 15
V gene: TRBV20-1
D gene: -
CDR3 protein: CSALAIDANNQPQHF

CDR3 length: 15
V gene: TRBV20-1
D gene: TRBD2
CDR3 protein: CSARDTGRSFGEQYF

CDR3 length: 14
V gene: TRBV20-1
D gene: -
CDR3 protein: CSTSRQEGYYGYTF

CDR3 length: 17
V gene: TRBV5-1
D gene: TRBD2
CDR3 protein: CASSPTSGSTSYNEQFF

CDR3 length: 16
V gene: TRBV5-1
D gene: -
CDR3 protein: CASSSTSTSNTGELFF

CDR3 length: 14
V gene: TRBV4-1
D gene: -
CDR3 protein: CASSQIAINTEAFF

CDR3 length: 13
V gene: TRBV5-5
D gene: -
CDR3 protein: CASIPRFGDEAFF

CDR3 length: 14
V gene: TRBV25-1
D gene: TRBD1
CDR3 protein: CASSVGQMNTGAFF

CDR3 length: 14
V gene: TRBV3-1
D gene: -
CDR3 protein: CASSPSWGEETQYF

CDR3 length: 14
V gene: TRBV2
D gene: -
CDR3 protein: CASSDTPLQETQYF

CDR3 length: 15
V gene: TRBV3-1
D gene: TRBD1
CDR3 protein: CASSQVGTGGEAQYF

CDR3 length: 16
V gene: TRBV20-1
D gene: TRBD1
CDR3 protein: CSATDRGPLSNYGYTF

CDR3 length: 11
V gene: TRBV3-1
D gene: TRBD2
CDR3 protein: CASSQGTRGFF

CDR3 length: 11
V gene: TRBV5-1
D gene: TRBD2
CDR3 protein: CASSFSGIEFF

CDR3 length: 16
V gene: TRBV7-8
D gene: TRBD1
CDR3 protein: CASTESGTGDGQPQHF

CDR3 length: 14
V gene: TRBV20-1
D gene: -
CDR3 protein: CSARPFGGANVLTF

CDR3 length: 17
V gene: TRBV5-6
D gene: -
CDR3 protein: CASRDRKGNVFVYGYTF

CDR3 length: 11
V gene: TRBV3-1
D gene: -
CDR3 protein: CASSQGYGYTF

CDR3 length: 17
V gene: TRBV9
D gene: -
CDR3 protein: CASSAYDSFSGANVMTF

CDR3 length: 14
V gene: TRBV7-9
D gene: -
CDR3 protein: CASSLGGFVETQYF

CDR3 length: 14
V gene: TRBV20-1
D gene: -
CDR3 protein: CSARRGAHTDTQYF

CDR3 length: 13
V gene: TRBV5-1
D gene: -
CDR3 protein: CASSLAPWDIQYF

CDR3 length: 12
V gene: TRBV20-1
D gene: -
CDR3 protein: CSARSFHNEQYF

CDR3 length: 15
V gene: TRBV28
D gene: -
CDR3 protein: CASSYTGYNNQPQHF

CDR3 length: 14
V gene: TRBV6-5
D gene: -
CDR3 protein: CASSYSNSGETQYF

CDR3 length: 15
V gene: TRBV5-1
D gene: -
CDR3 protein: CASSFSFRGGETQYF

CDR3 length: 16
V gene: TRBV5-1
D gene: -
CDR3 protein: CASSLAGQGSNTEAFF

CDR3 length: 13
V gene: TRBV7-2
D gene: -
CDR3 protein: CARSAQAYNEQFF

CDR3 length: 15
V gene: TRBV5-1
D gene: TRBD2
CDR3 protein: CASSLSGRVFDEQFF

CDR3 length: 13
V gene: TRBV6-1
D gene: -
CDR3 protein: CASSKGEPNIQYF

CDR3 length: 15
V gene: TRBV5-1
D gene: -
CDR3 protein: CASSLDDNRADTQYF

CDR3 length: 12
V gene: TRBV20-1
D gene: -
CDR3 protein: CSASRAAGELFF

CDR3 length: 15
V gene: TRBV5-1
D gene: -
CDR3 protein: CASSQDGVSYNEQFF

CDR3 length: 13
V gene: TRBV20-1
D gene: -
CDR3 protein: CSASSTGPQKAFF

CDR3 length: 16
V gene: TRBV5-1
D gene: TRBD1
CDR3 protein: CASSLALGTGGGEAFF

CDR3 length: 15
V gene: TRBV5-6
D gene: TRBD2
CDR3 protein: CASSLLLAGVDTQYF

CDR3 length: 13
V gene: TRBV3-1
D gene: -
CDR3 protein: CASRYGAHQGYTF

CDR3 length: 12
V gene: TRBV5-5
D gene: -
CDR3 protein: CASSSVEGEQYF

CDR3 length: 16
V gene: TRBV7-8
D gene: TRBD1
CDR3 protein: CVSSPRDSSSNHPQHF